This T cell receptor (beta chain) was captured in a study of blood T cells in healthy people across ages. Deletions cut 0 bases from V and 8 bases from J, with 21 bases between. This CDR3 contains 17 residues. CDR1 and CDR2 (germline): LGHNA, YSLEER. It was with a sample-barcoded 5' primer and a J-beta primer mix that a second PCR of roughly 7 to 12 cycles was run. TCRdb independently ran MiXCR on the 5' RACE reads; one entry per CDR3 protein. The sample holds around 2 million distinct CDR3 sequences, roughly two fifths seen once. The origin of this receptor is a human donor in good health. Sequencing was performed on blood. J is TRBJ2-3 and V is TRBV4-3, with D perhaps matching TRBD1 or TRBD2 (5 bases each). The CDR3 coding sequence is TGCGCCAGCAGCCAAGATCAGGCCGGACGATATGGGGGTACGCAGTATTTT. Protein product: CASSQDQAGRYGGTQYF.